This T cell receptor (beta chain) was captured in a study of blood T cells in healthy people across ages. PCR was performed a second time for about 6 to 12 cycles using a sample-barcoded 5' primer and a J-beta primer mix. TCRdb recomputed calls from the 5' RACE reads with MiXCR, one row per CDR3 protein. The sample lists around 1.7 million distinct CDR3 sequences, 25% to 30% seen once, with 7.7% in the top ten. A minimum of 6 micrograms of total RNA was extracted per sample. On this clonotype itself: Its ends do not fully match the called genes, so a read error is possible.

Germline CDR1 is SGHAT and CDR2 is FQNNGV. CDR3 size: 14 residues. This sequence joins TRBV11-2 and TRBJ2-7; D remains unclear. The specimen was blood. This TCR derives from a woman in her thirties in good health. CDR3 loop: CVSSFYSTFNEQYF. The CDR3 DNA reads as TGTGTCAGCAGCTTTTACAGTACCTTTAACGAGCAGTACTTC.